The 24 T cell receptor beta chains below were found in one sample sequenced in a study of blood T cell repertoires in COVID-19. Method: immunoSEQ multiplex PCR; TCRdb's copy keeps in-frame clones and lacks some. Of approximately 220,000 clones listed, 85% to 90% were seen once; the top ten hold less than 1.5%. Specimen: PBMCs or T cells enriched from blood (not recorded which). The receptors derive from a man aged 25 to 45 who had recovered from COVID-19.

The genes are TRBV12-3 or TRBV12-4 and TRBJ2-7; the D gene is possibly TRBD1 (5 bases). Trimming cost V 6 bases and J 6 bases, with 12 bases left between them. This CDR3 region has 12 residues. The CDR3 loop reads CASSQQAGEQYF. CDR3 sequence (DNA): TGTGCCAGCAGCCAACAGGCTGGCGAGCAGTACTTC.

The chain combines TRBV5-4 with TRBJ2-1, with D possibly matching TRBD2 (6 bases). Germline lookup yields CDR1 SGHNT and CDR2 YYREEE (reference sequence). The CDR3 loop spans 14 amino acids. The germline V and J ends were trimmed by 2 bases and 7 bases, with 13 bases remaining between them. The CDR3 region is CASSLLGSGNEQFF. DNA of the CDR3: TGTGCCAGCAGCTTACTCGGGAGTGGGAATGAGCAGTTCTTC.

There are a few counts of this clone. The chain carries TRBV19 and TRBJ1-5, with D perhaps TRBD1 (5 bases). The CDR3 covers 16 residues. CDR1 is LNHDA, CDR2 SQIVND, per germline (reference sequence). Trimming stripped 1 base from V and 2 bases from J, with 12 bases between. The DNA of the CDR3 is TGTGCCAGTAGTATAGCTTGGACGGGGGGCAATCAGCCCCAGCATTTT. It encodes CASSIAWTGGNQPQHF.

V usage is TRBV10-3 and J usage is TRBJ2-7; weak D call: TRBD2 (5 bases). The germline V and J ends were trimmed by 6 bases and 0 bases, with 15 bases remaining between them. The germline CDR1 and CDR2 sequences are ENHRY and SYGVKD. The CDR3 has 15 residues. CDR3 coding DNA: TGTGCCATCAGCGCCAGGTCGGGGAGCTCCTACGAGCAGTACTTC. Protein product: CAISARSGSSYEQYF.

This rearrangement joins TRBV27 to TRBJ1-2; tentatively, D is TRBD1 (6 bases). Trimming pared 5 bases from V and 5 bases from J, leaving 12 bases between. CDR3 length: 13 amino acids. Germline CDR1 MNHEY, CDR2 SMNVEV (reference sequence). CDR3 protein: CASSPNQGYGYTF. DNA for the CDR3: TGTGCCAGCAGTCCAAACCAGGGGTATGGCTACACCTTC.

The chain carries TRBV30 and TRBJ2-3; TRBD2 matches at 12 bases. Trimming cost V 0 bases and J 4 bases; bases outside gene matches: 2. The CDR3 totals 15 residues. The V gene's germline CDR1 is GTSNPN and CDR2 SVGIG (reference sequence). This chain's CDR3 is CAWSVLAGGSDTQYF. The CDR3, as DNA: TGTGCCTGGAGTGTACTAGCGGGGGGTTCAGATACGCAGTATTTT.

The chain employs TRBV20-1 and TRBJ2-7; D is perhaps TRBD2 (6 bases). CDR3 size: 11 residues. V lost 3 bases and J 4 bases, leaving 7 bases between the germline ends. Germline loops: CDR1 DFQATT, CDR2 SNEGSKA (reference sequence). The DNA of the CDR3 is TGCAGTGCTAGCGGGGGATACGAGCAGTACTTC. It codes for CSASGGYEQYF.

DNA for the CDR3: TGCGCCAGCAGCCCCGAACCGGGGAGCTCCTACGAGCAGTACTTC. Translation: CASSPEPGSSYEQYF. The chain recombines TRBV4-1 with TRBJ2-7, with a weak D call TRBD2 (5 bases). V lost 4 bases and J lost 0, with 13 bases in between. The CDR3 is made up of 15 amino acids. Looked up from germline, CDR1 is MGHRA and CDR2 is YSYEKL.

This chain connects TRBV10-2 to TRBJ1-2; D ambiguous. Trimming removed 8 bases at V and 8 bases at J, with 21 bases between. Germline V gene data show CDR1 as WSHSY and CDR2 as SAAADI. The CDR3 covers 14 residues. The CDR3 sequence: CASSRTALFDGYTF. The CDR3 coding sequence is TGCGCCAGCTCAAGGACTGCTCTATTCGACGGCTACACCTTC.

V gene TRBV25-1 combines with J gene TRBJ2-3; a weak D match, TRBD2 (7 bases). Germline V gives CDR1 MGHDK, CDR2 SYGVNS. Between the trimmed V and J ends, which lost 8 bases and 2 bases, there was a span of 14 bases. This CDR3 spans 14 amino acids. As DNA, the CDR3 is TGTGCCAGCGGCCGGGGGGCCCTCACAGATACGCAGTATTTT. It is translated as CASGRGALTDTQYF.

The chain recombines TRBV6-5 with TRBJ1-5, with D possibly being TRBD1 (5 bases). This CDR3 is built from 13 residues. Between the trimmed V and J ends, which lost 11 bases and 7 bases, there was a span of 18 bases. The germline CDR1 and CDR2 sequences are MNHEY and SVGAGI. The CDR3 DNA sequence: TGTGCCTCCCAGGGATTCAGTGGCCAGCCCCAGCATTTT. Translation: CASQGFSGQPQHF.

Here the CDR3 reads CASSWTTYEQYF. As DNA, the CDR3 is TGTGCCAGCAGCTGGACAACCTACGAGCAGTACTTC. The V call is TRBV5-8, the J call TRBJ2-7; a possible D gene is TRBD1 (5 bases). The germline V and J ends were trimmed by 3 bases and 2 bases, with 6 bases remaining between them. The germline V gene has CDR1 SGHTS and CDR2 YDEGEE. The CDR3 runs to 12 residues.

This chain connects TRBV28 to TRBJ2-1; the match to TRBD1 covers 7 bases. CDR1 MDHEN and CDR2 SYDVKM come from the germline V gene. The trim removed 6 bases at V and 9 bases at J, leaving 14 bases unmatched. The CDR3 extends over 15 amino acids. CDR3 DNA sequence: TGTGCCAGCAGCCGGCGCCAGGGGGTCAGGAGTGAGCAGTTCTTC. Protein sequence: CASSRRQGVRSEQFF.

This sequence joins TRBV25-1 and TRBJ2-7, with no clear D. Trimming removed 7 bases at V and 2 bases at J, with 12 bases between. CDR1 is MGHDK, CDR2 SYGVNS, per germline. The CDR3 length is 13 residues. CDR3 in DNA: TGTGCCAGCACCCCCACAGCCGCCTACGAGCAGTACTTC. Amino acid sequence: CASTPTAAYEQYF.

This chain uses TRBV5-1 with TRBJ2-7; 10 nucleotides agree with TRBD2. The CDR3 has 14 residues. V dropped 1 base and J dropped 3; count of bases not matched to a gene: 1. CDR1 is SGHRS and CDR2 is YFSETQ in the germline V gene. The CDR3 DNA is TGCGCCAGCAGCTTGACTAGCGGGGTCTACGAGCAGTACTTC. Translation gives CASSLTSGVYEQYF.

V and J are TRBV24-1 and TRBJ1-5; tentatively, D is TRBD1 (5 bases). Germline assignment: CDR1 KGHDR and CDR2 SFDVKD. Trimming removed 9 bases from V and 0 bases from J, with 14 bases in between. This CDR3 contains 15 residues. The CDR3 sequence is CATSDSKYSNQPQHF. The CDR3 coding sequence is TGTGCCACCTCCGACAGCAAGTATAGCAATCAGCCCCAGCATTTT.

The gene calls are TRBV3-1 (or the pseudogene TRBV3-2) and TRBJ2-3, with 7 bases fitting TRBD1. V lost 9 bases, J lost 2 bases, and 11 bases stayed unmatched. CDR1 and CDR2 (germline): LGHDT, YNNKEL (reference sequence). The CDR3 has 15 amino acids. This CDR3 is CASRDSFSYTDTQYF. In nucleotides, the CDR3 is TGTGCCAGTAGGGACAGCTTTTCTTACACAGATACGCAGTATTTT.

The chain recombines TRBV28 with TRBJ1-1; tentative D call: TRBD1 (5 bases). The CDR3 is 13 amino acids. Germline V CDR1 and CDR2: MDHEN, SYDVKM. Trimming pared 7 bases from V and 1 base from J, leaving 10 bases between. CDR3 nucleotide sequence: TGTGCCAGCACCAGGGTCCGGAACACTGAAGCTTTCTTT. Translation: CASTRVRNTEAFF.

The chain joins TRBV29-1 to TRBJ2-1; TRBD2 matches at 12 bases. The junction had 3 bases not matched to a gene; V was cut back by 4 bases and J by 5 bases. The germline V gene encodes CDR1 SQVTM and CDR2 ANQGSEA. CDR3 length: 14 amino acids. CDR3 protein: CSVAGLAGNNEQFF. For the CDR3, the DNA is TGCAGCGTTGCTGGACTAGCGGGAAACAATGAGCAGTTCTTC.

The rearrangement joins TRBV5-4 to TRBJ2-7, with TRBD1 matching over 8 bases. The CDR3 length is 13 residues. CDR1 and CDR2 (germline): SGHNT, YYREEE (reference sequence). The J segment lost 6 bases and the V segment lost 4 bases, leaving 6 bases of the junction unmatched. CDR3 region: CASSLDRVAEQYF. CDR3 coding DNA: TGTGCCAGCAGCCTGGACAGGGTAGCCGAGCAGTACTTC.

J is TRBJ2-7 and V is TRBV13; the match to TRBD2 covers 9 bases. The CDR3 is 18 residues long. J was trimmed by 3 bases and V by 0 bases; bases with no gene match: 12. Germline values: CDR1 PRHDT, CDR2 FYEKMQ (reference sequence). This CDR3 reads CASSLGFSREGLVYEQYF. The CDR3, as DNA: TGTGCCAGCAGCTTAGGGTTTTCGCGGGAGGGCCTTGTCTACGAGCAGTACTTC.

The gene calls are TRBV25-1 and TRBJ2-3; 9 bases match TRBD2. V lost 5 bases to trimming and J lost 4 bases; unmatched junction nucleotides: 10. The CDR3 loop spans 16 amino acids. Germline V gene sequence: CDR1 MGHDK, CDR2 SYGVNS. CDR3 in amino acids: CASSTRLADHSDTQYF. The CDR3 nucleotides are TGTGCCAGCAGTACGCGACTAGCGGACCATTCAGATACGCAGTATTTT.

This rearrangement joins TRBV6-2 or TRBV6-3 to TRBJ2-7; tentative D call: TRBD2 (5 bases). The germline V gene has CDR1 MNHEY and CDR2 SVGEGT. The CDR3 sequence is 15 residues long. V dropped 1 base and J dropped 1 base, with 11 bases sitting between them. The DNA for the CDR3 is TGTGCCAGCAGTTACTTGTTAGCGCAATCCTACGAGCAGTACTTC. It yields the protein CASSYLLAQSYEQYF.

The V gene is TRBV2, the J gene TRBJ2-5; unclear D gene. From germline, CDR1 is SNHLY and CDR2 FYNNEI. The CDR3 sequence is 14 residues long. V gave up 5 bases and J gave up 3 bases, with 13 bases separating them. CDR3 coding DNA: TGTGCCAGCAGTTCGATAGTCCCCGAAGAGACCCAGTACTTC. Translated: CASSSIVPEETQYF.